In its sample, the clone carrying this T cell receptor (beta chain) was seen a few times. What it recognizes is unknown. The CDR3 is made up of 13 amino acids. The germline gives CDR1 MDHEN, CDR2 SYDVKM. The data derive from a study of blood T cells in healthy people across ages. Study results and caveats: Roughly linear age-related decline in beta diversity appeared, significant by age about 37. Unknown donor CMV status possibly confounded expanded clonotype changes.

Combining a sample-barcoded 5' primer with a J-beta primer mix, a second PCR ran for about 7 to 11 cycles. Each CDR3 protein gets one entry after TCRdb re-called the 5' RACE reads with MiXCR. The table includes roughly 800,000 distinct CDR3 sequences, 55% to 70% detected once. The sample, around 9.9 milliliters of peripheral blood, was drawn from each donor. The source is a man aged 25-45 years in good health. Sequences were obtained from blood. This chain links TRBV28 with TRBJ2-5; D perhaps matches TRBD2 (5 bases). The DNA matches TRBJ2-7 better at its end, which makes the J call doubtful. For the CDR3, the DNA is TGTGCCATCGCTCAAATACTAGTCGCCGAGCAGTACTTC. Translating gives CAIAQILVAEQYF.